These T cell receptor beta chains were read from a single sample in a study of blood T cells in healthy people across ages. TCRdb recomputed calls from the 5' RACE reads with MiXCR, one row per CDR3 protein. The sample includes about 700,000 distinct CDR3 sequences, about 30% of them seen just once. The sequenced sample was blood. The source of these receptors is a woman older than 75 in good health. The CDR3 runs from the conserved cysteine through the conserved F or W. A D gene is named only where the DNA matches it firmly. Not all rows give a size; the values are once, few, many and, for expanded clones, a class.

TRBD1	TRBJ1-1	12	NA	TRBV20-1	CSAGTGDTEAFF	TGCAGTGCCGGGACAGGGGACACTGAAGCTTTCTTT
NA	TRBJ1-6	12	few	TRBV4-3	CASSGGDSPLHF	TGCGCCAGCAGCGGGGGGGATTCACCCCTCCACTTT
TRBD1	TRBJ1-1	14	few	TRBV10-3	CASSREAGGTEAFF	TGTGCCTCATCAAGGGAGGCAGGGGGCACTGAAGCTTTCTTT
NA	TRBJ1-1	13	many	TRBV7-8	CASSQDSDTEAFF	TGTGCCAGCAGCCAGGACAGCGACACTGAAGCTTTCTTT
NA	TRBJ2-1	13	many	TRBV5-1	CASSTDGLDEQFF	TGCGCCAGCAGCACGGACGGTTTGGATGAGCAGTTCTTC
TRBD1	TRBJ2-6	20	many	TRBV5-1	CASSLDLSGQGYSGANVLTF	TGCGCCAGCAGCTTGGATTTGAGTGGACAGGGATATTCTGGGGCCAACGTCCTGACTTTC
NA	TRBJ2-3	15	many	TRBV7-6	CASSRSGSATDTQYF	TGTGCCAGCAGCCGGTCAGGGTCAGCCACAGATACGCAGTATTTT
NA	TRBJ2-4	17	many	TRBV11-2	CASSPTGGDRVKNIQYF	TGTGCCAGCAGCCCCACCGGGGGGGACAGGGTCAAAAACATTCAGTACTTC
NA	TRBJ1-1	15	NA	TRBV5-1	CASSRAGNLNTEAFF	TGCGCCAGCAGCCGGGCAGGGAACTTGAACACTGAAGCTTTCTTT
NA	TRBJ2-5	12	many	TRBV18	CASSPQDWTQYF	TGTGCCAGCTCACCACAGGACTGGACCCAGTACTTC
NA	TRBJ2-5	14	many	TRBV18	CASSPSLFGETQYF	TGTGCCAGCTCCCCCTCCCTCTTTGGCGAGACCCAGTACTTC
NA	TRBJ2-3	16	many	TRBV4-2	CASSQDKAEGTDTQYF	TGTGCCAGCAGCCAAGATAAGGCGGAGGGCACAGATACGCAGTATTTT
NA	TRBJ1-2	14	few	TRBV6-5	CASSYSGGLYGYTF	TGTGCCAGCAGTTACAGCGGGGGGCTTTATGGCTACACCTTC
NA	TRBJ2-1	12	NA	TRBV29-1	CSLEGQYNEQFF	TGCAGCCTTGAAGGTCAGTACAATGAGCAGTTCTTC
TRBD1	TRBJ1-1	14	NA	TRBV19	CASSVDREGTEAFF	TGTGCCAGTAGTGTGGACAGGGAGGGCACTGAAGCTTTCTTT
NA	TRBJ2-5	14	many	TRBV20-1	CSARVSTALRDQYF	TGCAGTGCTAGAGTCAGCACGGCACTACGAGACCAGTACTTC
TRBD1	TRBJ2-1	15	few	TRBV5-1	CASSLTGGSVNEQFF	TGCGCCAGCAGCTTGACAGGGGGCTCGGTCAATGAGCAGTTCTTC
NA	TRBJ2-4	15	NA	TRBV5-1	CASSLSHGAKNIQYF	TGCGCCAGCAGCTTGTCGCACGGAGCCAAAAACATTCAGTACTTC
TRBD1	TRBJ1-5	15	few	TRBV24-1	CATSSGTGNNQPQHF	TGTGCCACCAGCTCCGGGACAGGGAACAATCAGCCCCAGCATTTT
NA	TRBJ1-2	14	NA	TRBV28	CASHQIPRNYGYTF	TGTGCCAGCCACCAAATCCCGAGGAACTATGGCTACACCTTC
NA	TRBJ1-1	14	NA	TRBV7-9	CASSPSRANTEAFF	TGTGCCAGCAGCCCGTCTAGGGCGAACACTGAAGCTTTCTTT
NA	TRBJ1-6	14	many	TRBV9	CASSYDGLNSPLHF	TGTGCCAGCAGTTACGACGGGTTAAATTCACCCCTCCACTTT
NA	TRBJ2-2	16	NA	TRBV7-9	CASSSPGPRRAGELFF	TGTGCCAGCAGCTCCCCGGGACCGCGGAGGGCCGGGGAGCTGTTTTTT
TRBD2	TRBJ2-1	18	NA	TRBV2	CASSGMTSGGAFYNEQLF	TGTGCCAGCAGCGGGATGACTAGCGGGGGGGCCTTCTACAATGAGCAGTTGTTC
NA	TRBJ1-1	13	many	TRBV6-6	CASSLMWNTEAFF	TGTGCCAGCAGTTTAATGTGGAACACTGAAGCTTTCTTT
TRBD1	TRBJ2-1	15	NA	TRBV4-3	CASSQAGTGSYEQFF	TGCGCCAGCAGCCAGGCCGGGACAGGGTCCTACGAGCAGTTCTTC
NA	TRBJ2-5	14	many	TRBV20-1	CSARDRGSQETQYF	TGCAGTGCTAGAGATCGGGGGAGTCAAGAGACCCAGTACTTC
NA	TRBJ2-3	16	NA	TRBV5-1	CASSLHGVTSSDTQYF	TGCGCCAGCAGCTTGCATGGGGTTACGAGCTCAGATACGCAGTATTTT
TRBD2	TRBJ2-3	17	NA	TRBV12-3/TRBV12-4	CASSPAPGLGMTDTQYF	TGTGCCAGCAGTCCAGCCCCGGGACTAGGGATGACAGATACGCAGTATTTT
TRBD2	TRBJ2-5	17	once	TRBV10-2	CASSDATSGGRQETQYF	TGCGCCAGCAGTGATGCTACTAGCGGGGGCCGCCAAGAGACCCAGTACTTC
NA	TRBJ2-1	13	many	TRBV3-1	CASSIRQYNEQFF	TGTGCCAGCAGCATAAGACAGTACAATGAGCAGTTCTTC
TRBD2	TRBJ2-1	13	NA	TRBV6-2/TRBV6-3	CASSSWTGGEQFF	TGTGCCAGCAGTTCTTGGACGGGGGGAGAGCAGTTCTTC
NA	TRBJ2-3	14	many	TRBV15	CATSSGGARDTQYF	TGTGCCACCAGCAGCGGTGGGGCCCGAGATACGCAGTATTTT
NA	TRBJ2-1	13	many	TRBV29-1	CSVEGPRIAEQFF	TGCAGCGTTGAAGGACCTCGAATCGCTGAGCAGTTCTTC
NA	TRBJ1-4	14	many	TRBV28	CASRTGTSNEKLFF	TGTGCCAGCAGGACCGGGACAAGTAATGAAAAACTGTTTTTT
TRBD2	TRBJ2-1	17	many	TRBV5-1	CASSPGLAGFSYNEQFF	TGCGCCAGCAGCCCGGGACTAGCGGGGTTTTCCTACAATGAGCAGTTCTTC
NA	TRBJ2-3	13	NA	TRBV24-1	CATRASGGRTQYF	TGTGCCACCAGAGCATCCGGGGGACGAACGCAGTATTTT
TRBD1	TRBJ1-2	13	many	TRBV6-6	CASSYTGGWGYTF	TGTGCCAGCAGCTATACAGGGGGTTGGGGCTACACCTTC
NA	TRBJ2-6	18	many	TRBV5-6	CASSPLQELFSGANVLTF	TGTGCCAGCAGCCCCTTGCAGGAGCTTTTCTCTGGGGCCAACGTCCTGACTTTC
NA	TRBJ2-7	14	many	TRBV10-3	CAISEGTGSYEQYF	TGTGCCATCAGTGAGGGGACGGGTTCCTACGAGCAGTACTTC
TRBD2	TRBJ2-7	18	few	TRBV20-1	CSARNRDIWTSGTDEQYF	TGCAGTGCTAGAAACCGGGACATCTGGACTAGCGGGACAGACGAGCAGTACTTC
NA	TRBJ1-2	14	NA	TRBV3-1	CASSQGDGNYGYTF	TGTGCCAGCAGCCAAGGGGACGGGAACTATGGCTACACCTTC
NA	TRBJ2-4	16	many	TRBV6-2/TRBV6-3	CASTPQLLIAGNIQYF	TGTGCCAGCACTCCTCAGCTTTTGATAGCCGGAAACATTCAGTACTTC
TRBD1	TRBJ2-3	14	few	TRBV29-1	CSAGTAVIRDTQYF	TGCAGCGCCGGGACAGCAGTCATCAGAGATACGCAGTATTTT
NA	TRBJ1-1	12	few	TRBV3-1	CASSQDGTEAFF	TGTGCCAGCAGCCAAGATGGCACTGAAGCTTTCTTT
NA	TRBJ2-4	14	NA	TRBV20-1	CSARVGFPKNIQYF	TGCAGTGCTAGAGTTGGGTTCCCCAAAAACATTCAGTACTTC
NA	TRBJ1-1	11	many	TRBV10-3	CAIRENTEAFF	TGTGCCATCAGAGAAAACACTGAAGCTTTCTTT
NA	TRBJ2-3	14	many	TRBV20-1	CSAGPTGRTDTQYF	TGCAGTGCTGGCCCGACAGGACGCACAGATACGCAGTATTTT
TRBD2	TRBJ2-7	14	many	TRBV20-1	CSAFEGGGASEQYF	TGCAGTGCTTTTGAAGGCGGGGGGGCGAGCGAGCAGTACTTC
NA	TRBJ2-7	13	many	TRBV7-2	CASSFPLSYEQYF	TGTGCCAGCAGCTTCCCTCTCTCCTACGAGCAGTACTTC
NA	TRBJ1-1	11	few	TRBV2	CASTKQGEAFF	TGTGCCAGCACCAAACAGGGTGAAGCTTTCTTT
NA	TRBJ2-3	14	many	TRBV7-3	CASSPVDWGDTQYF	TGTGCCAGCAGCCCCGTTGATTGGGGAGATACGCAGTATTTT